The rows below give T cell receptor beta chains drawn from one sample of a study of blood T cell repertoires in COVID-19. Assay: immunoSEQ multiplex PCR; the TCRdb copy retains only in-frame clones and omits some. The repertoire consists of tens of thousands of clones, with 78% occurring once and the leading ten covering 16%. Sequenced input: peripheral blood. The source of these receptors is a man between 65 and 85 years old with acute or convalescent COVID-19. CDR3s include the opening cysteine and the closing phenylalanine or tryptophan. Each record gives: J gene, D gene, clone size, V gene, CDR3 DNA, CDR3 protein. The D gene is left open where the match is weak. Clone size is shown for a subset of rows, as once, few, many or a class of expanded clone.

TRBJ1-1,TRBD1,.,TRBV7-2,TGTGCCAGCAGCCCACAGGGGAGAGGGACTGAAGCTTTCTTT,CASSPQGRGTEAFF
TRBJ2-5,TRBD2,.,TRBV6-5,TGTGCCAGCAGTTACTCGCTCACTAGCGGGAGGGAGACCCAGTACTTC,CASSYSLTSGRETQYF
TRBJ2-1,TRBD2,.,TRBV7-2,TGTGCCAGCAGCCCGACCCTAGCGGTCTCCTACAATGAGCAGTTCTTC,CASSPTLAVSYNEQFF
TRBJ2-1,TRBD1,once,TRBV10-1,TGCGCCAGCAGTGACCGACAGGGTTGGGATGAGCAGTTCTTC,CASSDRQGWDEQFF
TRBJ2-7,.,.,TRBV3-1/TRBV3-2,TGTGCCAGCAGCCAGGCCCTTAGCGCAACCTACGAGCAGTACTTC,CASSQALSATYEQYF
TRBJ2-7,.,.,TRBV18,TGTGCCAGCTCCCTGGACAGTAAAAGCTCCTACGAGCAGTACTTC,CASSLDSKSSYEQYF
TRBJ2-3,TRBD2,.,TRBV7-9,TGTGCCAGCAGGTCGAGCGGGGCCCGTACAGATACGCAGTATTTT,CASRSSGARTDTQYF
TRBJ2-1,.,.,TRBV7-8,TGTGCCAGTCATAGCGGCAAGGCCTCCTACAATGAGCAGTTCTTC,CASHSGKASYNEQFF
TRBJ2-2,.,.,TRBV4-3,TGCGCCAGCAGCCAAGAGGAGGGAGGAACCGGGGAGCTGTTTTTT,CASSQEEGGTGELFF
TRBJ2-7,.,.,TRBV7-9,TGTGCCAGCAGCTTAGGACGTCTGGACAGTACCTTGAGCTCCTACGAGCAGTACTTC,CASSLGRLDSTLSSYEQYF
TRBJ2-5,.,.,TRBV7-2,TGTGCCAGCAGCTTACGGCTAGAAGAGACCCAGTACTTC,CASSLRLEETQYF
TRBJ1-3,.,.,TRBV10-3,TGTGCCATCAGTGAGTCAACGGCAGGGGCCGGAAACACCATATATTTT,CAISESTAGAGNTIYF
TRBJ2-5,TRBD1,.,TRBV7-6,TGTGCCAGCAGCTTAGTAGGGGGCATGGAGACCCAGTACTTC,CASSLVGGMETQYF
TRBJ1-4,.,.,TRBV14,TGTGCCAGCAGCCTGGGGACATTCGAAAAACTGTTTTTT,CASSLGTFEKLFF
TRBJ1-6,.,.,TRBV30,TGTGCCGGGACGGTAACCTATAATTCACCCCTCCACTTT,CAGTVTYNSPLHF
TRBJ1-4,.,.,TRBV3-1/TRBV3-2,TGTGCCAGCAGCACAAGTCTTAATGAAAAACTGTTTTTT,CASSTSLNEKLFF
TRBJ1-2,.,.,TRBV18,TGTGCCAGCTCACCAGGTTCCGGGGTACTTAATGGCTACACCTTC,CASSPGSGVLNGYTF
TRBJ2-7,.,.,TRBV18,TGTGCCAGCTCACCTTCTATCTCCTACGAGCAGTACTTC,CASSPSISYEQYF
TRBJ1-5,.,.,TRBV30,TGTGCCTGGAGTGAGGGGACTTTCGTAGGGCATCAGCCCCAGCATTTT,CAWSEGTFVGHQPQHF
TRBJ2-1,TRBD2,.,TRBV29-1,TGCAGCGTTGAAGTCCTAGCGGTGAGCTCCTACAATGAGCAGTTCTTC,CSVEVLAVSSYNEQFF
TRBJ1-5,TRBD1,once,TRBV7-2,TGTGCCAGCAGCCCGGGGACAGGCAATCAGCCCCAGCATTTT,CASSPGTGNQPQHF
TRBJ2-5,.,few,TRBV30,TGTGCCTGGAGTGCTCCCCCTGGAGGGCAGACCCAGTACTTC,CAWSAPPGGQTQYF
TRBJ2-7,TRBD1,few,TRBV11-2,TGTGCCAGCAGCTTAGCCGGGACAGGGGGTAACCGACCCTACGAGCAGTACTTC,CASSLAGTGGNRPYEQYF
TRBJ2-1,.,few,TRBV7-2,TGTGCCAGCTCGAAGGCACGAGGCCAGGGTCGTAATGAGCAGTTCTTC,CASSKARGQGRNEQFF
TRBJ1-6,TRBD1,.,TRBV7-6,TGTGCCAGCAGCTTAGCCGGGACAGGGAGTTCACCCCTCCACTTT,CASSLAGTGSSPLHF
TRBJ2-7,TRBD2,few,TRBV18,TGTGCCAGCTCACCACGTACTAGCGGGAGTGAGCAGTACTTC,CASSPRTSGSEQYF
TRBJ1-1,TRBD1,.,TRBV7-9,TGTGCCAGCATGCGGACAGGGGGCACTGAAGCTTTCTTT,CASMRTGGTEAFF
TRBJ1-4,TRBD1,.,TRBV7-6,TGTGCCAGCAGCCCGGGCTTGGGGACAGGCCATGAAAAACTGTTTTTT,CASSPGLGTGHEKLFF
TRBJ2-7,.,.,TRBV4-1,TGCGCCAGCAGCCAAGGGGTCGCGGGGCCGGGATACGAGCAGTACTTC,CASSQGVAGPGYEQYF
TRBJ1-6,.,few,TRBV5-1,TGCGCCAGCAGCTTCAATTCCGCAAGCCCAAAAAATTCACCCCTCCACTTT,CASSFNSASPKNSPLHF
TRBJ1-4,.,.,TRBV28,TGTGCCAGCAGTTTTCACGGTATAGGGGGTAATGAAAAACTGTTTTTT,CASSFHGIGGNEKLFF
TRBJ1-2,TRBD1,once,TRBV9,TGTGCCAGCAGCGTAGGTGAGGGGGCGCAGATAGGCTACACCTTC,CASSVGEGAQIGYTF
TRBJ1-6,TRBD1,.,TRBV4-3,TGCGCCAGCAGCCAAGAACGGACAGGGGGCATATCACCCCTCCACTTT,CASSQERTGGISPLHF
TRBJ1-5,TRBD1,.,TRBV28,TGTGCCAGCAGTAGCCTAGGACAGGGGGGTATAGGCAATCAGCCCCAGCATTTT,CASSSLGQGGIGNQPQHF
TRBJ2-3,TRBD2,.,TRBV6-5,TGTGCCCACTCGCCAGCGGGGGGCACAGATACGCAGTATTTT,CAHSPAGGTDTQYF
TRBJ2-7,TRBD1,.,TRBV11-3,TGTGCCAGCAGCGCGGGACAGGGAGGGCAGCAGTACTTC,CASSAGQGGQQYF
TRBJ2-3,TRBD1,.,TRBV5-1,TGCGCCAGCAGCCTAGGGGACAGCCGCACAGATACGCAGTATTTT,CASSLGDSRTDTQYF
TRBJ1-4,TRBD1,.,TRBV19,TGTGCCAGTAGTATTGACAGGGGGCGAGAAAAACTGTTTTTT,CASSIDRGREKLFF
TRBJ2-7,.,.,TRBV12-3/TRBV12-4,TGTGCCAGCCGAGGGGGGGGAAAGAACGAGCAGTACTTC,CASRGGGKNEQYF
TRBJ2-3,TRBD2,.,TRBV10-1,TGCGCCAGCAGTGATAAAGCGGGAGGGCCAGATACGCAGTATTTT,CASSDKAGGPDTQYF
TRBJ2-7,TRBD2,few,TRBV7-2,TGTGCCAGCAGCTTAGATACTAGCGGGGTAAGGGAGCAGTACTTC,CASSLDTSGVREQYF
TRBJ2-5,TRBD1,.,TRBV19,TGTGCCAGTAGGGATCGACAGGGCATGCCAGAGACCCAGTACTTC,CASRDRQGMPETQYF
TRBJ2-7,TRBD2,.,TRBV19,TGTGCCAGTAAGACTAGCGGAAGCTCCTACGAGCAGTACTTC,CASKTSGSSYEQYF
TRBJ2-3,.,.,TRBV4-3,TGCGCCAGCAGCCAAGAGTATAGCACAGATACGCAGTATTTT,CASSQEYSTDTQYF
TRBJ2-3,TRBD1,once,TRBV24-1,TGTGCCACCAGTGAGCAGGGGGCCCCCACAGATACGCAGTATTTT,CATSEQGAPTDTQYF
TRBJ2-7,TRBD2,.,TRBV20-1,TGCAGTGCTAGTCTTCCCCTAGCGGGAGTAAACTACGAGCAGTACTTC,CSASLPLAGVNYEQYF
TRBJ2-3,TRBD1,.,TRBV10-1,TGCGCCAGCAGTGAGTTAATTACAGGGGGCACAGATACGCAGTATTTT,CASSELITGGTDTQYF